Each of the 20 T cell receptor beta chains below was sequenced from the same sample in a study of early T cells in non-severe SARS-CoV-2 infection. TCRdb processed the 5' RACE reads anew with MiXCR; each CDR3 protein has one entry. The sample contains 25,000 to 35,000 distinct CDR3 sequences, roughly 2.8% of which appear only once. Sequences were obtained from whole blood. These receptors all come from an adult who was a healthcare worker with PCR-confirmed SARS-CoV-2 infection or an uninfected control (not recorded which).

This clonotype was observed many times. The CDR3 spells CASSLALVVTSGYNEQFF. CDR3 nucleotides: TGTGCCAGCAGCTTAGCACTCGTAGTGACTAGCGGCTACAATGAGCAGTTCTTC. The gene calls are TRBV7-9 and TRBJ2-1; TRBD2 aligns across 9 bases. The junction had 9 bases not matched to a gene; V was cut back by 0 bases and J by 3 bases. This CDR3 is 18 amino acids long. Per germline, CDR1 SEHNR and CDR2 FQNEAQ (reference sequence).

This clonotype was counted many times. V usage is TRBV6-6 and J usage is TRBJ2-7; 7 nucleotides agree with TRBD1. V trimming: 0 bases; J trimming: 6 bases; junction bases outside the gene matches: 8. Germline CDR1 MNHNY, CDR2 SVGAGI (reference sequence). The CDR3 is 15 residues long. In DNA, the CDR3 is TGTGCCAGCAGTTACTCAGGGGGCATTGTAGTCGAGCAGTACGTC. Its translation is CASSYSGGIVVEQYV.

This clonotype was recorded at least ten times. This chain joins TRBV6-1 and TRBJ2-3; 9 bases are shared with TRBD2. Trimming at V came to 7 bases and at J to 4 bases, leaving 3 bases not matched to a gene. Germline V gives CDR1 MNHNS, CDR2 SASEGT. The CDR3 consists of 13 residues. CDR3 sequence reads: CASTAGGPDTQYF. For the CDR3, the DNA is TGTGCCAGCACTGCGGGGGGGCCAGATACGCAGTATTTT.

Ten or more counts support this clonotype. This sequence joins TRBV5-6 and TRBJ2-1, with 7 bases aligning to TRBD2. Trimming removed 4 bases from V and 1 base from J; junction bases left unmatched: 11. CDR1 and CDR2 (germline): SGHDT, YYEEEE. The CDR3 is 17 residues long. In DNA form, the CDR3 reads TGTGCCAGCAGCGGTCAAGTAGGGCGGGGGTCCTACAATGAGCAGTTCTTC. It yields the protein CASSGQVGRGSYNEQFF.

In its sample, this clonotype was seen many times. The rearrangement links TRBV6-5 to TRBJ2-2; 7 nucleotides agree with TRBD1. Germline assignment: CDR1 MNHEY and CDR2 SVGAGI. The junction had 4 bases not matched to a gene; V was cut back by 5 bases and J by 4 bases. The CDR3 covers 14 residues. Written as DNA, the CDR3 is TGTGCCAGCAGTCGACAGGGAAGCACCGGGGAGCTGTTTTTT. This sequence encodes CASSRQGSTGELFF.

This clonotype was detected many times. This chain connects TRBV12-3 or TRBV12-4 to TRBJ1-5; no firm D call. This CDR3 comprises 14 residues. V was shortened by 3 bases and J by 4 bases, with 10 bases between the two germline ends. This CDR3 is CASSFKDGNQPQHF. The CDR3 DNA sequence: TGTGCCAGCAGTTTTAAGGACGGTAATCAGCCCCAGCATTTT.

This clonotype was seen at least ten times. The chain joins TRBV12-2 to TRBJ2-7; the D call in the table, TRBD1, was not verified against the DNA. TRBV12-2 represents a pseudogene. The CDR3 length is 14 residues. This chain's CDR3 is CASPTGTDSYEQYV. The CDR3 coding sequence is TGTGCAAGTCCGACGGGGACAGACTCCTACGAGCAGTACGTC.

This clonotype was detected many times. The chain employs TRBV30 and TRBJ2-2; no clear D gene. Between the trimmed V and J ends, which lost 0 bases and 6 bases, there was a span of 5 bases. CDR1 GTSNPN and CDR2 SVGIG come from the germline V gene (reference sequence). The CDR3 has 12 residues. The CDR3 coding sequence is TGTGCCTGGAGTGTACATGCCGGGGAGCTGTTTTTT. The encoded protein is CAWSVHAGELFF. Together with reference TRBV30 and TRBJ2-2, the CDR3 gives the full variable domain: SQTIHQWPATLVQPVGSPLSLECTVEGTSNPNLYWYRQAAGRGLQLLFYSVGIGQISSEVPQNLSASRPQDRQFILSSKKLLLSDSGFYLCAWSVHAGELFFGEGSRLTVL.

This clonotype was seen repeatedly, ten times or more. This chain joins TRBV20-1 and TRBJ1-1, with TRBD1 matching 12 bases. Trimming removed 1 base from V and 2 bases from J; junction bases left unmatched: 17. Germline CDR1 is DFQATT and CDR2 is SNEGSKA (reference sequence). This CDR3 has 20 residues. The chain's CDR3 is CSARAIRRDRGRLLNTEAFF. CDR3 in DNA: TGCAGTGCTAGAGCTATTCGACGGGACAGGGGGCGCCTTTTAAACACTGAAGCTTTCTTT.

V is TRBV29-1 and J is TRBJ2-5; no clear D gene. The CDR3 totals 11 residues. Per germline, CDR1 SQVTM and CDR2 ANQGSEA. In DNA form, the CDR3 reads TGCAGAGTTTTCGGTAGTGTGACCCAGTACTTC. This sequence encodes CRVFGSVTQYF.

This clonotype has ten or more counts. This chain links TRBV5-5 with TRBJ2-1; no clear D gene. CDR3 length: 14 residues. Trimming took off 3 bases at V and 4 bases at J, with 11 bases between the two ends. Germline-derived CDR1 and CDR2 are SGHKS and YYEKEE (reference sequence). The CDR3 sequence: CASSWLDGYNEQFF. The DNA for the CDR3 is TGTGCCAGCAGCTGGTTGGACGGTTACAATGAGCAGTTCTTC.

This clonotype came up many times. The V gene is TRBV6-5, the J gene TRBJ1-2; 7 nucleotides align to TRBD1. The V segment lost 0 bases and the J segment 4 bases; nucleotides outside the gene matches: 5. The CDR3 has 15 amino acids. Germline values: CDR1 MNHEY, CDR2 SVGAGI. The DNA for the CDR3 is TGTGCCAGCAGTTACTCGGGACAGAAGGGCTATGGCTACACCTTC. This gives the protein CASSYSGQKGYGYTF.

This clonotype was recorded many times. The genes are TRBV10-3 and TRBJ2-5; 14 nucleotides agree with TRBD2. Per the germline V gene, CDR1 is ENHRY and CDR2 is SYGVKD. Trimming cost V 4 bases and J 2 bases; bases outside gene matches: 3. This CDR3 contains 16 residues. CDR3 amino acids: CAISGTSGGIQETQYF. Here the CDR3 DNA reads TGTGCCATCAGTGGGACTAGCGGGGGGATACAAGAGACCCAGTACTTC.

In its sample, this clonotype was seen many times. The chain uses TRBV20-1 and TRBJ1-1, with D uncertain. The CDR3 contains 12 residues. Trimming cost V 3 bases and J 1 base, with 6 bases left between them. Germline CDR1 reads DFQATT; CDR2 reads SNEGSKA (reference sequence). This CDR3 reads CSARNKNTEAFF. The DNA of the CDR3 is TGCAGTGCTAGGAATAAGAACACTGAAGCTTTCTTT.

This clonotype was seen more than once but under ten times. This rearrangement joins TRBV5-6 to TRBJ2-1, with 12 bases identical to TRBD2. This CDR3 is 16 amino acids long. CDR1 is SGHDT and CDR2 is YYEEEE in the germline V gene. V was clipped by 0 bases and J by 8 bases; unmatched bases: 6. DNA of the CDR3: TGTGCCAGCAGCTTGGAGCTAGCGGGGGGGATTGATGAGCAGTTCTTC. It codes for CASSLELAGGIDEQFF.

This clonotype was seen many times. The chain has TRBV19 and TRBJ1-2; 10 positions agree with TRBD1. Germline V gives CDR1 LNHDA, CDR2 SQIVND (reference sequence). This CDR3 has 15 amino acids. Unmatched junction bases numbered 11, after V lost 7 bases and J lost 6 bases. CDR3 in DNA: TGTGCCAGTAAGGACAGGGGGGGACTAGAAGATGGCTACACCTTC. Protein sequence: CASKDRGGLEDGYTF.

This clonotype was seen many times. V and J are TRBV4-1 and TRBJ2-3, with 11 positions matching TRBD2. Germline values: CDR1 MGHRA, CDR2 YSYEKL. V lost 4 bases to trimming and J lost 2 bases; unmatched junction nucleotides: 2. There are 15 residues in the CDR3. The CDR3 is CASSLSGGATDTQYF. In DNA, the CDR3 is TGCGCCAGCAGCCTTAGCGGGGGGGCCACAGATACGCAGTATTTT.

This clonotype was seen at least ten times. The chain joins TRBV11-3 to TRBJ2-1, with 11 bases matching TRBD2. This CDR3 contains 16 residues. With 5 bases clipped from V and 4 bases from J, the junction kept 7 bases outside the gene matches. The V gene's germline CDR1 is SGHNT and CDR2 YENEEA. CDR3 bases: TGTGCCAGCAGCCTAACCGGGACTAGCGGTTACAATGAGCAGTTCTTC. The encoded protein is CASSLTGTSGYNEQFF. Supplemented by reference TRBV11-3 and TRBJ2-1, the full variable domain reads EAGVVQSPRYKIIEKKQPVAFWCNPISGHNTLYWYLQNLGQGPELLIRYENEEAVDDSQLPKDRFSAERLKGVDSTLKIQPAELGDSAVYLCASSLTGTSGYNEQFFGPGTRLTVL.

Ten or more counts support this clonotype. The rearrangement uses TRBV6-1 and TRBJ2-7; D uncertain. In germline, CDR1 is MNHNS, CDR2 SASEGT. CDR3 length equals 15 residues. V lost 9 bases to trimming and J lost 2 bases, with 20 bases between them. Written as DNA, the CDR3 is TGTGCCAGTATAAACCCAACGGGCGCCACCTACGAGCAGTACGTC. Translated, it gives CASINPTGATYEQYV.

This clonotype has a count of ten or more. This chain uses TRBV6-6 with TRBJ2-1; D remains unclear. Between the trimmed V and J ends, which lost 4 bases and 3 bases, there was a span of 4 bases. The CDR3 extends over 12 amino acids. CDR1 is MNHNY and CDR2 is SVGAGI in the germline V gene (reference sequence). Here the CDR3 DNA reads TGTGCCAGCAGTTCGGGCTACAATGAGCAGTTCTTC. Residues: CASSSGYNEQFF.